The 20 T cell receptor beta chains presented below share a single source sample, sequenced in a study of blood T cells in healthy people across ages. A J-beta primer mix and a sample-barcoded 5' primer were used in a second PCR of roughly 6 to 11 cycles. One entry per CDR3 protein, called by TCRdb with MiXCR from the 5' RACE reads. The sample lists roughly 650,000 distinct CDR3 sequences, roughly 30% occurring once. Sequencing was carried out using blood. The receptors shown here come from a woman aged 80 or over in good health.

To note about this clonotype: This may stem from a read error, because a much larger clone lies one nucleotide away. Since no conserved phenylalanine or tryptophan closes the CDR3, a read error is the likely cause. The CDR3 protein is CASTSVQETQYC. Here the CDR3 DNA reads TGCGCCAGCACCTCGGTGCAAGAGACCCAGTACTGC. The chain joins TRBV5-1 to TRBJ2-5; D not certain. The V gene's germline CDR1 is SGHRS and CDR2 YFSETQ. The ends were cut back, 6 bases at V and 2 bases at J, with 8 bases in the middle. There are 12 residues in the CDR3.

Comment on this clonotype: Just one base apart from a much larger clone, this may be a read error. The J gene is TRBJ1-5, the V gene TRBV10-2, with a tentative D call TRBD1 (5 bases). Germline assignment: CDR1 WSHSY and CDR2 SAAADI. Between the trimmed V and J ends, which lost 8 bases and 3 bases, there was a span of 14 bases. The CDR3 contains 14 residues. As DNA, the CDR3 is TGCGCCAGCCGGGGGGGATCGAACAATCAGCCCCAGCATTTT. Translating gives CASRGGSNNQPQHF.

The chain is built from TRBV24-1 and TRBJ2-7; D uncertain. The CDR3 sequence is 16 residues long. Trimming took off 4 bases at V and 5 bases at J, with 20 bases between the two ends. Germline loops: CDR1 KGHDR, CDR2 SFDVKD. CDR3 in amino acids: CATSDPIDAPKDEQYF. CDR3 nucleotide sequence: TGTGCCACCAGTGACCCCATTGACGCCCCGAAGGACGAGCAGTACTTC.

This clonotype came up a few times. V is TRBV7-2 and J is TRBJ2-7, with no clear D. Deletions cut 4 bases from V and 2 bases from J, with 9 bases between. The CDR3 length is 13 residues. The germline gives CDR1 SGHTA, CDR2 FQGNSA. CDR3 sequence (DNA): TGTGCCAGCAGCTCTGGACCCACCTACGAGCAGTACTTC. It encodes CASSSGPTYEQYF.

The sample holds many counts of this clonotype. The rearrangement joins TRBV20-1 to TRBJ1-1; D is ambiguous. CDR3 size: 11 residues. Germline values: CDR1 DFQATT, CDR2 SNEGSKA (reference sequence). Trimming shortened V by 3 bases and J by 6 bases, and 8 bases separated the two germline ends. The CDR3 region is CSASPAAEAFF. The CDR3 region has the DNA TGCAGTGCTAGCCCGGCAGCTGAAGCTTTCTTT.

This clonotype was seen at least ten times. CDR3 nucleotide sequence: TGTGCCATCAGTGGAAAGGGAGGGCTGCCCAACTACAATGAGCAGTTCTTC. Its translation is CAISGKGGLPNYNEQFF. V is TRBV10-3 and J is TRBJ2-1; 7 nucleotides match TRBD2. After removal of 4 bases from V and 3 bases from J, the junction contained 12 bases not matched to a gene. Looked up from germline, CDR1 is ENHRY and CDR2 is SYGVKD. The CDR3 runs 17 residues.

This sequence joins TRBV6-1 and TRBJ2-2; D possibly corresponds to TRBD1 (6 bases). CDR1 and CDR2 from the germline V gene are MNHNS and SASEGT. The CDR3 is 14 residues long. Trimming took off 6 bases at V and 1 base at J, with 9 bases between the two ends. CDR3 sequence (DNA): TGTGCCAGCAGGACAGGCAAGAACACCGGGGAGCTGTTTTTT. Encoded protein: CASRTGKNTGELFF.

This chain connects TRBV28 to TRBJ2-6, with unresolved D. Between the trimmed V and J ends, which lost 4 bases and 0 bases, there was a span of 7 bases. The CDR3 spans 15 residues. The germline gives CDR1 MDHEN, CDR2 SYDVKM. For the CDR3, the DNA is TGTGCCAGCAGTTCATCCGACTCTGGGGCCAACGTCCTGACTTTC. Its protein is CASSSSDSGANVLTF.

Points on this clonotype: This may be a read error: a much more frequent sequence differs by one nucleotide. This rearrangement joins TRBV27 to TRBJ2-7; 9 bases are a match to TRBD1. Germline loops: CDR1 MNHEY, CDR2 SMNVEV (reference sequence). V was pared by 3 bases and J by 2 bases, with 8 bases of the junction left unmatched. CDR3 length: 16 residues. In nucleotides, the CDR3 is TGTGCCAGCAGTTTGACTAGGACAGGGGCCGCCTACGAGCAGTACTTC. Amino acid sequence: CASSLTRTGAAYEQYF.

Turning to this clonotype: A read error may be the cause here, since a much bigger clone is one base away. No conserved phenylalanine or tryptophan is present at the end of the CDR3, so a read error is the likely explanation. CDR3 in DNA: TGTGCCACCAGCGGGTACAGGGATAACTATGGCTACACCTGC. It yields the protein CATSGYRDNYGYTC. The J gene is TRBJ1-2, the V gene TRBV15; D is perhaps TRBD1 (6 bases). Trimming took 5 bases from V and 1 from J, leaving 11 bases between them. The CDR3 is 14 residues long. CDR1 LNHNV and CDR2 YYDKDF come from the germline V gene (reference sequence).

This clonotype has at least ten counts. The genes are TRBV20-1 and TRBJ1-6; D is ambiguous. The CDR3 length is 13 residues. CDR1 and CDR2 from the germline V gene are DFQATT and SNEGSKA (reference sequence). The V end lost 3 bases, the J end lost 7 bases, and 10 bases lay between the germline ends. The CDR3 DNA reads as TGCAGTGCTAGCGTCTACCCAAATTCACCCCTCCACTTT. This encodes CSASVYPNSPLHF.

This clonotype was found a few times. The J gene is TRBJ1-2, the V gene TRBV7-2, with D possibly being TRBD1 (5 bases). This CDR3 contains 13 residues. Germline V gives CDR1 SGHTA, CDR2 FQGNSA. Between the trimmed V and J ends, which lost 6 bases and 4 bases, there was a span of 12 bases. The chain's CDR3 is CASSLQAVYGYTF. In DNA form, the CDR3 reads TGTGCCAGCAGTCTACAGGCGGTCTATGGCTACACCTTC.

A few counts support this clonotype. The genes are TRBV5-1 and TRBJ1-5, with 8 bases aligning to TRBD1. The CDR3 totals 15 residues. Trimming took 3 bases from V and 10 from J; bases not matched to a gene: 12. The germline V gene encodes CDR1 SGHRS and CDR2 YFSETQ. Here the CDR3 DNA reads TGCGCCAGCAGCTCGACAGGGGACCCCTCATTACCCCAGCATTTT. It codes for CASSSTGDPSLPQHF.

The rearrangement joins TRBV5-4 to TRBJ2-3, with no clear D. The CDR3 contains 13 residues. Per germline, CDR1 SGHNT and CDR2 YYREEE (reference sequence). Deletions cut 4 bases from V and 6 bases from J, with 12 bases between. CDR3 residues: CASSAATVDTQYF. Written as DNA, the CDR3 is TGTGCCAGCAGCGCCGCAACGGTGGATACGCAGTATTTT.

DNA of the CDR3: TGCAGCGCGGGCCCTCGGGGAGGGGGCACTGAAGCTTTCTTT. Its translation: CSAGPRGGGTEAFF. The rearrangement joins TRBV29-1 to TRBJ1-1, with a possible D match to TRBD1 (6 bases). V dropped 7 bases and J dropped 4 bases, with 19 bases sitting between them. This CDR3 is 14 amino acids long. Germline values: CDR1 SQVTM, CDR2 ANQGSEA. Full variable domain (remainder filled in from reference TRBV29-1 and TRBJ1-1): SAVISQKPSRDICQRGTSLTIQCQVDSQVTMMFWYRQQPGQSLTLIATANQGSEATYESGFVIDKFPISRPNLTFSTLTVSNMSPEDSSIYLCSAGPRGGGTEAFFGQGTRLTVV.

This clonotype was seen at least ten times. The chain uses TRBV19 and TRBJ2-3; 8 bases fit TRBD2. Germline V lookup: CDR1 LNHDA, CDR2 SQIVND (reference sequence). This CDR3 spans 16 amino acids. The J segment lost 3 bases and the V segment lost 3 bases, leaving 8 bases of the junction unmatched. CDR3 sequence (DNA): TGTGCCAGTAGTATCTCCCCGGGGGGGGGGACAGATACGCAGTATTTT. It specifies CASSISPGGGTDTQYF.

This clonotype was detected many times. This chain links TRBV12-3 or TRBV12-4 with TRBJ1-4; 7 bases map to TRBD1. The CDR3 length is 15 residues. V gave up 6 bases and J gave up 4 bases; unmatched junction bases: 8. The CDR3 coding sequence is TGTGCCAGCAGGATGGGACAGATCGATAATGAAAAACTGTTTTTT. It codes for CASRMGQIDNEKLFF.

The table lists this clonotype with many counts. The J gene is TRBJ2-1, the V gene TRBV6-2 or TRBV6-3; D is uncertain. Trimming pared 2 bases from V and 6 bases from J, leaving 17 bases between. From germline, CDR1 is MNHEY and CDR2 SVGEGT. CDR3 length: 16 residues. CDR3 DNA sequence: TGTGCCAGCAGTTACACGGGCTCTTATAGTGGCAATGAGCAGTTCTTC. Its protein product is CASSYTGSYSGNEQFF.

The rearrangement links TRBV24-1 to TRBJ2-5; D gene uncertain. This CDR3 has 12 amino acids. Trimming left V 4 bases short and J 11 bases short, with 13 bases between. Germline V lookup: CDR1 KGHDR, CDR2 SFDVKD. The CDR3 loop reads CATSDSNRKQYF. Written as DNA, the CDR3 is TGTGCCACCAGTGACTCTAACAGAAAGCAGTACTTC.

As to this clonotype: A much larger clone lies a single base off, so this may be a read error. The genes are TRBV4-1 and TRBJ2-1; TRBD1 matches 8 bases. Germline CDR1 is MGHRA and CDR2 is YSYEKL. The CDR3 has 14 amino acids. The V segment lost 6 bases and the J segment 13 bases; nucleotides outside the gene matches: 14. CDR3 nucleotide sequence: TGCGCCAGCAGTCGTCAGGGGGCTAGGGAGACCCAGTTCTTC. Translated: CASSRQGARETQFF.